Below, one TCR beta chain is given with its context. As yet, its antigen is unknown. The data were produced by immunoSEQ multiplex PCR, yet TCRdb's version contains in-frame clones alone and is incomplete. The sample includes some 340,000 clones, 70% to 90% seen only once; the top ten take roughly 2.1%. This sample was included in a study of Ad26.COV2.S vaccination and SARS-CoV-2 variants. Study in general: In the study, Ad26.COV2.S was injected intramuscularly once, or twice 56 days apart.

Specified treatment: 15 to 20 received Ad26.COV2.S at low or high dose, single or two shots; several received placebo; per-sample allocation not given. Samples analyzed were those drawn on day 63 after the first vaccine or placebo injection. This vaccine is an Ad26 vector that expresses the Wuhan-strain SARS-CoV-2 spike. Study-level findings and limits: Vaccine recipients and placebo recipients showed similar non-spike TCR breadth.

V was shortened by 5 bases and J by 4 bases, with 9 bases between the two germline ends. The CDR3 loop spans 12 amino acids. Per germline, CDR1 SEHNR and CDR2 FQNEAQ (reference sequence). J is TRBJ2-7 and V is TRBV7-9; a weak D match, TRBD1 (6 bases). This TCR came from a person aged 18-60 years who received the Ad26.COV2.S COVID-19 vaccine or a placebo. The sample in question was peripheral blood, obtained in a trial of Ad26.COV2.S vaccine versus placebo. The CDR3 nucleotides read TGTGCCAGCAGCCGACAGGAGTACGAGCAGTACTTC. Translating it yields CASSRQEYEQYF.